One TCR beta chain is described in this entry. The data were obtained in a study of CXCR3-negative and CXCR3-positive naive CD8 T cells. Study-wide context: Per-library TRB read counts averaged about 1.5 +/- 0.3 million, adding up to about 135 million in total.

UMI-labeled TRB cDNA libraries were prepared by 5' RACE. TCRdb re-called the 5' RACE reads; every CDR3 protein appears as one record, without DNA. The sample features 69,000 or so distinct CDR3 sequences, with over 1.3% in its top ten. The CD45RO-CCR7+CD27+CD95- phenotype denoted naive CD8+ T cells. The receptor comes from a human donor in good health. Some clones in this sample may be carry-over from other donors' samples. The sequenced sample consisted of naive CXCR3- CD8+ T cells from blood. The subset: CD45RO-CCR7+CD27+CD95- naive CD8+ T cells lacking CXCR3 (TNR3-).

The CDR3 reads CASSVGQVHEQYF. This chain links TRBV9 with TRBJ2-7. Per the germline V gene, CDR1 is SGDLS and CDR2 is YYNGEE. The length of the CDR3 is 13 residues. Filled out from reference TRBV9 and TRBJ2-7, the complete variable domain reads DSGVTQTPKHLITATGQRVTLRCSPRSGDLSVYWYQQSLDQGLQFLIQYYNGEERAKGNILERFSAQQFPDLHSELNLSSLELGDSALYFCASSVGQVHEQYFGPGTRLTVT.